This T cell receptor (beta chain) was obtained from a study of OX40 agonist ivuxolimab in advanced cancers. General study findings and limits: Low levels of normalized T-cell clonal expansion also appeared in some nonresponders.

This clone was seen a handful of times. Its specificity is not known. V lost 2 bases to trimming and J lost 8 bases, with 16 bases between them. The V gene's germline CDR1 is GTSNPN and CDR2 SVGIG (reference sequence). The CDR3 spans 14 residues. The table came from immunoSEQ multiplex PCR; TCRdb's copy has only in-frame clones and leaves some out. Of approximately 68,000 clones listed, 88% were seen once; the top ten hold less than 0.9%. Sample: CD4+ or CD8+ T cells sorted from blood, taken in a trial of the OX40 agonist ivuxolimab. The chain is built from TRBV30 and TRBJ2-1; D unresolved. The sequence was collected from an adult with an advanced solid tumor such as melanoma, head and neck, liver or kidney cancer. The CDR3 here is CAWSKNLEVDEQFF. CDR3 nucleotide sequence: TGTGCCTGGAGTAAAAACCTAGAGGTCGATGAGCAGTTCTTC.